This T cell receptor beta chain is from a study of cytomegalovirus exposure and HLA in healthy donors (dated by TCRdb to the late 2010s). Background for the entire study: In an earlier analysis of 587 of the donors, about 260 Gb of sequence data and 117 million unique TCR beta sequences from roughly 180 million T cells were reported. A few DR-DQ haplotypes were handled as single units for association and clustering because linkage in the cohort was strong. Donor age, sex, ethnicity and CMV serostatus were collected together with the repertoire data. To predict cytomegalovirus infection status, the study brought together high-throughput TCR immunosequencing, statistical association of individual TCRs with disease status, and machine learning. Along with the approximately 700-subject first cohort, a separate validation cohort of over a hundred different subjects was used. The aim of the study was to test whether cataloging public T cell receptors could identify signatures of past pathogen exposure. An earlier analysis of around 580 of the donors used high-throughput TCR beta sequencing to judge whether each TCR beta V gene segment behaved as functional or pseudogenic. Class I and class II HLA loci were covered by the typing at four-digit resolution. Typing coverage varied by locus: roughly 629-640 donors for A, B, C, DRB1 and DQB1; under 550 for DQA1; nearly 610 for DPA1; fewer than 480 for DPB1. In a later genetic analysis, genome-wide SNP genotypes for about three fifths of the roughly 670 donors were used, and that subset was treated as a discovery cohort. On average, around 200,000 unique TCR beta nucleotide sequences were sequenced per donor among about 400 genotyped donors of the cohort, with 15% to 20% of those sequences being non-productive. Of the 398 genotyped donors, 81% fell in the genetic ancestry cluster associated with self-reported Caucasian donors. A later analysis re-analyzed previously published TCR beta repertoires from 660 or so donors and added high-resolution HLA genotyping to study TCR occurrence patterns. Every discovery cohort repertoire had been produced on one sequencing platform. Using immunosequencing, the study profiled T cell repertoires from 500 to 800 subjects and related those repertoires to cytomegalovirus serostatus. An early release covering just under 650 HLA-typed donors comprised roughly 300 gigabases of sequencing data and about 90 million unique TCR sequences. In the later analysis, no new phenotypic data were used to find candidate immune exposures; instead, reliance was placed on TCR beta sequences and their occurrence across donors. Study-level results and caveats: Broadly in line with IMGT annotations, most TCR beta V segments showed up in productive rearrangements about 87% or about 30% of the time in an earlier analysis of approximately 600 of the donors. A total of 150 or so TCR beta chains were listed by the study as associated with cytomegalovirus. A later analysis reported that several top co-occurrence clusters appeared linked to parvovirus B19, influenza, CMV and Epstein-Barr virus. According to a later analysis, most CMV-associated TCR beta chains appeared to be HLA-restricted, and the HLA associations seemed to be driven largely by CMV exposure. In this cohort, only TCR beta chains were sequenced, and detectable features were limited by the absence of alpha or paired-chain data. The classifier was reported to diagnose cytomegalovirus status with high specificity and sensitivity in both the original cohort and the validation cohort. A further reported finding was that TCR beta sequences accurately predicted the HLA-A and HLA-B alleles for most subjects in the first cohort. At a false discovery rate of 0.05, a later analysis linked 16,951 TCR beta sequences to specific HLA alleles. Sequencing depth was assumed to be roughly uniform across donors in the presence/absence analyses, though that assumption may not hold. Immune exposure information for the cohort was limited to CMV serostatus. The authors suggested that the approach could potentially be extended to other disease states and immunological phenotypes. Over 15 rarely observed V segments, including chromosome 9 orphons, were excluded from the earlier analysis of 550 to 700 of the donors because counts were too low. Three of the identified cytomegalovirus-associated TCR beta chains were confirmed in vitro to be specific for cytomegalovirus antigens. Correlated functional status among segregating V segments might reflect linkage disequilibrium, but an unknown experimental factor could not be ruled out. Compared with the roughly 670-donor mean, donors in an Asian-associated ancestry cluster had fewer N-insertions in productive TCRs, according to a later genetic analysis. In a later analysis, the rate of TCR association differed among HLA loci, with DRB1 alleles having the most associated TCRs and HLA-C alleles having the fewest. A later genetic analysis associated a missense DCLRE1C variant with V-gene and J-gene trimming of TCR beta chains, and an independent cohort replicated the association. Across donors, most TCR sequences were observed very rarely, whereas some public TCRs were present in many individuals. Some IMGT-functional V segments, including TRBV6-2 and TRBV6-3, could not be told apart with the 87-base-pair reads, so those segments were excluded. A group of highly shared sequence variants was considered likely to be a technical artifact of the sequencing pipeline. Strong co-occurrence of HLA alleles, especially DR and DQ, made assigning TCR associations to individual alleles difficult. Because some donors lacked HLA typing at each locus, the association tests relied only on the typed subset. In a later analysis, HLA-associated TCR beta chains showed more clonal expansion and lower generation probabilities than non-associated chains that were equally common.

The receptor library was made with the immunoSEQ multiplex PCR assay. For the multiplex PCR, a mixture combining 60 forward primers for TCR Vbeta segments and 13 reverse primers for TCR Jbeta segments was used. The CDR3 region of rearranged TCR beta genes was amplified from genomic DNA by a multiplex PCR assay. The Illumina HiSeq System was used to sequence the amplified TCR beta libraries as 87-base-pair reads. As for the original processing: Across the 700 or so repertoires, a later analysis counted 75 million to 90 million unique TCR beta chains, some 11 million of which were shared by at least two donors. A nearest-neighbor algorithm error-corrected the raw reads and collapsed the reads into unique sequences, merging closely related sequences to remove PCR and sequencing errors. To assign V, D and J gene segments, CDR3 sequences were aligned to IMGT reference sequences. Each retained sequence needed at least a six-nucleotide match to both a V gene segment and a J gene segment. A rearrangement was called productive if the CDR3 had no stop codons and remained in frame with V and J, and every other rearrangement was called non-productive. CDR3 was defined according to IMGT convention as the region running from the second conserved V-encoded cysteine to the conserved J-encoded phenylalanine. In an earlier analysis of 587 of the donors, sequences lacking an unambiguous match to a single V gene segment were excluded. In an earlier analysis of around 600 of the donors, V segments were called functional above 56.7% productive rearrangements and were called segregating when the between-donor standard deviation exceeded 5%. A statistical classification framework was built to diagnose cytomegalovirus status from the catalog of TCR beta chain sequences. V and J gene assignment, in a later analysis, came from comparing TCR nucleotide sequences with IMGT/GENE-DB human TR gene sequences. The TCRdist pipeline was used in a later analysis to assign CDR3 sequences and most-parsimonious VDJ recombination scenarios. A later analysis defined each TCR beta chain by its CDR3 amino acid sequence plus V-gene family, and excluded reads lacking a unique V-gene family. A later analysis removed roughly 590 highly shared, low-generation-probability nucleotide sequences to deal with suspected cross-contamination and a sequencing artifact. In a later analysis, a clonal expansion index for each public chain was calculated from normalized within-repertoire ranks of inferred template counts. A later analysis computed generation probabilities with a VDJ recombination model fitted to out-of-frame rearrangements, and checked the results against IGoR. In a later analysis, TCR-TCR, TCR-HLA and TCR-CMV co-occurrence was scored with hypergeometric tests, and a repertoire-size bias correction was applied to TCR pairs. False discovery rates were estimated in a later analysis by permuting HLA or CMV assignments 20 times. In a later analysis, co-occurring TCRs were grouped using DBSCAN, and TCRdist sequence similarity was added for clustering within HLA-allele-positive subsets. Co-occurrence clustering excluded repertoires with fewer than 30,000 or more than 120,000 public chains, plus five with anomalous nucleotide sharing. This is the immuneACCESS table as TCRdb keeps it, with only in-frame sequences that have V and J called. A part of the clones is gone; compared with another copy, unresolved V genes explain less than half, and the rest is unexplained. That table gives V, J and clone size, and the DNA gave D and trimming. Recorded for this sample are roughly 130,000 clones; about 78% of them occurred a single time. Approximately 2.9% of the sample is held by the ten biggest clonotypes.

The cohort comprised hundreds of healthy bone marrow donors. At the time of sampling, every cohort member was nominally healthy, though immune exposures that went unrecorded were likely present. CMV serostatus was positive for 250 to 300 and negative for about 55% of the 666 cohort members, and was not recorded for this donor. A peripheral blood sample was provided by each donor, and peripheral blood mononuclear cells were used for TCR beta sequencing. Genomic DNA was extracted from the blood cell samples with the Qiagen DNeasy Blood Extraction Kit. This clone was seen a handful of times. Its cognate antigen has yet to be identified. Nothing much larger sits one base from this clone, and base qualities are not available. CDR3 length: 17 amino acids, cysteine to phenylalanine. CDR3 DNA is the only sequence kept; it has 51 bases, read in frame from the first base. CDR1 and CDR2 are drawn from the germline V gene (reference sequence): LNHDA, SQIVND. V is reduced by 3 bases and J by 4 bases, leaving a spacing of 21 bases between them.

The clonotype originates from a human donor in good health. The sequenced sample consisted of PBMCs. The sequence joins TRBV19 to TRBJ2-5; a weak D assignment points to TRBD2 (7 bases agree). The CDR3 reads CASSMWGLAVQGETQYF. The base sequence is TGTGCCAGTAGTATGTGGGGGCTAGCGGTCCAAGGAGAGACCCAGTACTTC.